A single sample is the source of the 16 T cell receptor beta chains below, sequenced in a study of low-dose radiotherapy and immunotherapy resistance in tumors (dated by TCRdb to between 2021 and 2024). The run used an Illumina HiSeq 2500. First-strand cDNA was synthesized using Superscript III and a set of TRAV- and TRBV-specific primers, so that both TCRalpha and TCRbeta chains were covered. TCRs were amplified for approximately 20 PCR cycles with Phusion, using a constant-region primer paired with the adapter attached to the V primers. TCRdb trimmed the raw reads at Q25, called clones with MiXCR and kept productive beta chains. Merged by CDR3 protein, the rows form single entries marked with the most common genes and DNA. This sample gives about 82,000 distinct CDR3 sequences in total; 15% to 20% of them show up just once. Of the sample, more than 4.5% falls within the top ten clones. The time point label for this specimen denotes: before trial treatment.

This specimen was PBMCs, taken before treatment. The receptor set was obtained from a male donor with prostate cancer.

This clonotype was detected ten times or more. The genes are TRBV20-1 and TRBJ2-7, with TRBD2 matching 10 bases. Per germline, CDR1 DFQATT and CDR2 SNEGSKA (reference sequence). CDR3 length equals 15 residues. V shed 0 bases, J shed 4 bases, and the junction held 6 bases outside the gene matches. CDR3 DNA: TGCAGTGCTAGAGATCCGGCTAGCGGGGGTTACGAGCAGTACTTC. Encoded protein: CSARDPASGGYEQYF.

This clonotype was seen repeatedly, ten times or more. The chain has TRBV20-1 and TRBJ2-5; D is unresolved. V lost 1 base and J 1 base, leaving 7 bases between the germline ends. The CDR3 loop spans 13 amino acids. The germline CDR1 and CDR2 sequences are DFQATT and SNEGSKA (reference sequence). CDR3 in DNA: TGCAGTGCTAGAGGCTCGATCCAAGAGACCCAGTACTTC. As protein: CSARGSIQETQYF.

At least ten counts were recorded for this clonotype. The rearrangement links TRBV20-1 to TRBJ1-5; D remains ambiguous. This CDR3 has 13 amino acids. Germline V gives CDR1 DFQATT, CDR2 SNEGSKA (reference sequence). Trimming took off 0 bases at V and 2 bases at J, with 5 bases between the two ends. CDR3 DNA sequence: TGCAGTGCTAGAGACCAGGGCAATCAGCCCCAGCATTTT. Its protein is CSARDQGNQPQHF.

In its sample, this clonotype was seen many times. The rearrangement joins TRBV19 to TRBJ1-1; no reliable D call. V was cut by 4 bases and J by 7 bases, with 10 bases left in between. The CDR3 is 12 residues long. CDR1 is LNHDA, CDR2 SQIVND, per germline (reference sequence). The CDR3 region is CASSTRGFEAFF. The DNA of the CDR3 is TGTGCCAGTAGTACCCGGGGTTTTGAAGCTTTCTTT.

Ten or more counts support this clonotype. This chain connects TRBV19 to TRBJ2-3; D unresolved. This CDR3 has 12 amino acids. The V and J ends lost 5 bases and 4 bases respectively, with 7 bases between them. Germline CDR1 is LNHDA and CDR2 is SQIVND (reference sequence). In nucleotides, the CDR3 is TGTGCCAGTAGTCAGACCGCAGATACGCAGTATTTT. Translated, it gives CASSQTADTQYF.

This clonotype was observed at least ten times. The V gene is TRBV6-2 or TRBV6-3, the J gene TRBJ2-1, with 10 bases identical to TRBD1. J lost 7 bases, V lost 7 bases, and 7 bases had no gene match. CDR3 length: 14 residues. From germline, CDR1 is MNHEY and CDR2 SVGEGT. Written as DNA, the CDR3 is TGTGCCAGCATCCGGGACAGGGGATGGAATGAGCAGTTCTTC. This codes for CASIRDRGWNEQFF.

Many counts were recorded for this clonotype. This chain links TRBV7-2 with TRBJ2-5; D gene ambiguous. The CDR3 is made up of 16 amino acids. With 5 bases removed from V and 2 bases from J, the gap between germline ends came to 18 bases. Germline CDR1 and CDR2: SGHTA and FQGNSA. CDR3 region: CASSPEQTVIQETQYF. DNA for the CDR3: TGTGCCAGCAGCCCTGAACAGACGGTAATACAAGAGACCCAGTACTTC. The variable domain in full, with the rest retrieved from reference TRBV7-2 and TRBJ2-5, is GAGVSQSPSNKVTEKGKDVELRCDPISGHTALYWYRQSLGQGLEFLIYFQGNSAPDKSGLPSDRFSAERTGGSVSTLTIQRTQQEDSAVYLCASSPEQTVIQETQYFGPGTRLLVL.

Of note for this clonotype: The junction departs from the called germline gene at one end, perhaps through a read error. J is TRBJ2-7 and V is TRBV7-9; TRBD1 aligns across 7 bases. The CDR3 has 14 residues. Germline assignment: CDR1 SEHNR and CDR2 FQNEAQ (reference sequence). The CDR3 is CASSLRLGGYEQYF. Here the CDR3 DNA reads TGTGCCAGCAGCCTCCGGTTAGGGGGCTACGAGCAGTACTTT.

This clonotype was recorded many times. The gene calls are TRBV29-1 and TRBJ2-1; TRBD1 might be the D (6 bases). This CDR3 has 12 amino acids. The germline V gene encodes CDR1 SQVTM and CDR2 ANQGSEA. The ends were cut back, 7 bases at V and 6 bases at J, with 13 bases in the middle. The CDR3 reads CSAREQGNEQFF. In DNA form, the CDR3 reads TGCAGCGCCAGAGAACAGGGCAATGAGCAGTTCTTC.

This clonotype was observed many times. The chain joins TRBV7-8 to TRBJ2-7, with D unresolved. CDR1 and CDR2 from the germline V gene are SGHVS and FQNEAQ. There are 16 residues in the CDR3. Trimming removed 1 base from V and 0 bases from J, with 13 bases in between. CDR3 DNA sequence: TGTGCCAGCAGCTTAGAACGAGGCTTTAGCTCCTACGAGCAGTACTTC. This encodes CASSLERGFSSYEQYF.

There are many counts of this clonotype. The chain links TRBV5-1 to TRBJ2-3, with 11 bases lining up with TRBD2. CDR1 and CDR2 from the germline V gene are SGHRS and YFSETQ. CDR3 size: 19 residues. Trimming at V came to 3 bases and at J to 1 base, leaving 13 bases not matched to a gene. This CDR3 is CASSYTPVETSGGTDTQYF. CDR3 nucleotide sequence: TGCGCCAGCAGCTATACCCCCGTTGAGACTAGCGGGGGCACAGATACGCAGTATTTT. The full variable domain, rest sourced from reference TRBV5-1 and TRBJ2-3, is KAGVTQTPRYLIKTRGQQVTLSCSPISGHRSVSWYQQTPGQGLQFLFEYFSETQRNKGNFPGRFSGRQFSNSRSEMNVSTLELGDSALYLCASSYTPVETSGGTDTQYFGPGTRLTVL.

V gene TRBV7-3 combines with J gene TRBJ2-3, with D possibly being TRBD1 (5 bases). Trimming took 3 bases from V and 1 from J, leaving 5 bases between them. This CDR3 comprises 13 residues. In germline, CDR1 is SGHTA, CDR2 FQGTGA. CDR3 bases: TGTGCCAGCAGCTTGGGGCGCACAGATACGCAGTATTTT. This gives the protein CASSLGRTDTQYF.

This clonotype appeared many times. V and J are TRBV12-3 or TRBV12-4 and TRBJ2-7, with D unresolved. The germline V and J ends were trimmed by 2 bases and 9 bases, with 14 bases remaining between them. This CDR3 region has 13 residues. The CDR3 protein is CASSLQTAAAQYF. In nucleotides, the CDR3 is TGTGCCAGCAGTTTACAGACCGCTGCGGCGCAGTACTTC.

As for this clonotype: A far larger clone lies a single base away; this is likely a read error. The J gene is TRBJ2-1, the V gene TRBV10-2; no reliable D call. The J call may not be correct, given that the DNA end is closer to TRBJ2-7. Per the germline V gene, CDR1 is WSHSY and CDR2 is SAAADI. CDR3 length equals 15 residues. This chain's CDR3 is CASKLRPGSTGEQYF. The CDR3 nucleotides read TGCGCCAGCAAGTTGCGTCCGGGCTCGACGGGTGAGCAGTACTTC.

The sample holds many counts of this clonotype. The gene calls are TRBV9 and TRBJ2-2, with a possible D match to TRBD1 (5 bases). Trimming took off 0 bases at V and 8 bases at J, with 11 bases between the two ends. The CDR3 totals 14 residues. The germline V gene has CDR1 SGDLS and CDR2 YYNGEE. The CDR3 nucleotides are TGTGCCAGCAGCGTAGGGGGCCCGGCTGGGGAGCTGTTTTTT. Translating gives CASSVGGPAGELFF.

Remarks on this clonotype: The junction shows a germline mismatch at one end, possibly a read error. This sequence joins TRBV6-4 and TRBJ2-3, with TRBD1 matching over 11 bases. This CDR3 is built from 15 residues. The germline V gene has CDR1 MRHNA and CDR2 SNTAGT. The CDR3 loop is CASSEGQGVTDTRYF. The CDR3, as DNA: TGTGCCAGCAGTGAGGGACAGGGGGTAACGGATACGCGGTATTTT.